Sequencing of this T cell receptor (beta chain) was carried out in a study of Graves' ophthalmopathy and Graves' hyperthyroidism. RNA transcripts were the template, and TCR beta CDR3 regions were amplified from them. The library came from an HTBI-primed first-round RT-PCR and a second-round multiplex PCR. MiXCR, run by TCRdb on the multiplex PCR reads, gives a single entry per CDR3 protein. Of roughly 610,000 distinct CDR3 sequences in the sample, approximately 21% are singletons; the top ten hold 7.1%. Germline-derived CDR1 and CDR2 are MNHEY and SVGAGI. The V gene lost 2 bases and the J gene lost 4 bases, with 11 bases spanning the gap. This CDR3 comprises 14 residues. The table lists this clonotype with many counts.

Source material: peripheral blood. The chain uses TRBV6-5 and TRBJ1-1, with D unclear. This clonotype was obtained from a woman between 18 and 29 years old with stable Graves' hyperthyroidism. Some clones in this sample may be carry-over from other donors' samples. The CDR3 is CASSYGLEGTEAFF. The CDR3 DNA reads as TGTGCCAGCAGTTACGGATTGGAGGGCACTGAAGCTTTCTTT.